The 5 T cell receptor beta chains reported below all come from one sample, sequenced in a study of shared clonotypes between healthy human individuals. Produced via immunoSEQ multiplex PCR; TCRdb's table is partial and in-frame only. Of about 680,000 clones in the sample, approximately 90% were seen once. CD45RO-negative, CCR7-positively selected cells formed the naive CD8 fraction, excluding terminally differentiated effector memory CD45RA+ cells. The sample comprised naive CD8+ T cells sorted from blood. These TCRs come from a man aged 25 to 40 in good health.

The genes are TRBV4-2 and TRBJ1-1; tentatively, D is TRBD1 (6 bases). Germline V gene data show CDR1 as LGHNA and CDR2 as YNFKEQ. The CDR3 spans 14 residues. The V end lost 4 bases, the J end lost 4 bases, and 13 bases lay between the germline ends. This CDR3 is CASSPSTGTTEAFF. CDR3 sequence (DNA): TGTGCCAGCAGCCCTAGTACAGGGACCACTGAAGCTTTCTTT.

This clone showed up just once. This chain uses TRBV4-3 with TRBJ2-5; D may be TRBD1 or TRBD2 (5 bases each). CDR1 and CDR2 from the germline V gene are LGHNA and YSLEER. V was shortened by 0 bases and J by 1 base, with 12 bases between the two germline ends. The CDR3 has 16 amino acids. The CDR3 DNA follows: TGCGCCAGCAGCCAAGAGATCGGGGACGGCCAAGAGACCCAGTACTTC. Its translation is CASSQEIGDGQETQYF.

The V and J genes are TRBV19 and TRBJ1-2; D gene unclear. Germline V CDR1 and CDR2: LNHDA, SQIVND (reference sequence). Between the trimmed V and J ends, which lost 3 bases and 2 bases, there was a span of 4 bases. CDR3 length equals 12 residues. The CDR3 DNA reads TGTGCCAGTAGTATCGACAACTATGGCTACACCTTC. This translates into CASSIDNYGYTF.

V and J are TRBV7-2 and TRBJ2-3; the match to TRBD2 covers 14 bases. The J segment lost 4 bases and the V segment lost 4 bases, leaving 4 bases of the junction unmatched. The germline V gene encodes CDR1 SGHTA and CDR2 FQGNSA. The CDR3 runs 16 residues. Here the CDR3 DNA reads TGTGCCAGCAGCTCAGGGGGACTAGCGGGAGCAGATACGCAGTATTTT. This gives the protein CASSSGGLAGADTQYF. The full variable domain, rest sourced from reference TRBV7-2 and TRBJ2-3, is GAGVSQSPSNKVTEKGKDVELRCDPISGHTALYWYRQSLGQGLEFLIYFQGNSAPDKSGLPSDRFSAERTGGSVSTLTIQRTQQEDSAVYLCASSSGGLAGADTQYFGPGTRLTVL.

This sequence joins TRBV4-1 and TRBJ2-1, with 15 bases fitting TRBD2. The CDR3 spans 17 residues. The trim removed 5 bases at V and 1 base at J, leaving 3 bases unmatched. Germline lookup yields CDR1 MGHRA and CDR2 YSYEKL. In DNA, the CDR3 is TGCGCCAGCAGCGGACTAGCGGGAGGGCGGTCCTACAATGAGCAGTTCTTC. Translation gives CASSGLAGGRSYNEQFF.